This T cell receptor beta chain was retrieved from a study of T cells in Graves' hyperthyroidism and ophthalmopathy (dated 2019 in TCRdb). Study-wide context: Peripheral blood samples were taken at the time of initial diagnosis, prior to any treatment. The paper describes TCR Vbeta CDR3 sequencing of around 130 peripheral blood samples, made up of 43 ophthalmopathy patients, around 78 hyperthyroidism patients and roughly 17 progressor patients. TCR V-J signatures able to tell the groups apart were searched for in a discovery cohort of 100 patients, of whom over 40 had Graves' ophthalmopathy and more than 55 had stable Graves' hyperthyroidism. Prospective prediction of ophthalmopathy was tested in an independent validation cohort of fewer than 20 hyperthyroidism patients and 15 to 17 patients who later progressed to ophthalmopathy. The 100 discovery patients were randomly split 7:3 into training and test sets. Thyroid tissue and blood T-cell repertoires from six Graves' hyperthyroidism patients were also compared in the study. After blood sampling, hyperthyroidism patients were treated with methimazole at a starting dose of 30 mg daily, and ophthalmopathy patients were treated with high-dose intravenous methylprednisolone. Here is what the overall study found, with its caveats: A model built on a 13 V-J signature distinguished ophthalmopathy from stable hyperthyroidism, reaching 85% to 90% sensitivity and approximately 81% specificity in cross-validation and 80%/75% in testing. No statistical method was used to set the sample size in advance, and investigators knew the group allocation. In validation, progression to ophthalmopathy was predicted by the model with 70.59% sensitivity and roughly 76% specificity, a median of 6.5 months before onset. Blood samples also contained most of the expanded thyroid clonotypes (frequency above 0.001), which suggests that blood repertoires may reflect thyroid immune responses.

The TCR beta CDR3 regions were amplified from RNA transcripts. The TCR CDR3 was subjected to a first round of RT-PCR using the HTBI primer set and the Qiagen OneStep RT-PCR kit. Libraries were constructed in a second round of multiplex PCR, after which size selection and purification were carried out. The libraries were sequenced on an Illumina HiSeq2000 using paired-end 100 bp reads. For the original study's pipeline: SOAPnuke was used to process the raw data, with reads discarded if the reads contained adapters or uncalled bases, had a mean Phred below 15, or lacked an exact constant-primer or identifier match. COPE v1.2.5 was used to merge high-quality paired reads, and clonotypes were defined as unique nucleotide sequences. Clonotypes were aligned to IMGT TRBV, TRBD and TRBJ reference segments using MiTCR v1.1. Analysis was restricted to V-J combinations with a frequency above 0.0001, which covered roughly 99% of repertoires. A TCS score was defined as the ratio between F50 (clonal expansion) and ExV (chaos), using BLOSUM62-based TCRdist between CDR3 peptides within each V-J. Welch's t-statistics and random forest reduced some 510 V-J features to around 14, which were used in a naive Bayes classifier (R e1071). Using fastp at Q25 and MiXCR, TCRdb reprocessed the public reads and kept productive beta chains. Every distinct CDR3 protein forms one entry, paired with its most common genes and DNA. TCRdb's processing, not the authors', yielded these V and J calls. The sample includes around 600,000 distinct CDR3 sequences, with 13% to 15% observed a single time. The top ten clones comprise roughly 7% of the sample.

At the junction V is shortened by 7 bases and J by 4 bases, with 17 bases in between. The CDR3 runs 15 amino acids, cysteine and phenylalanine included. Only the CDR3 portion is preserved as DNA: 45 bases, with reading frame beginning at the first base. The germline V gene sets CDR1 to SNHLY and CDR2 to FYNNEI. This clonotype was found many times. Its specific antigen is unknown. No base qualities exist here, and no much larger clone lies one base off it. Ophthalmopathy patients had moderately to severely active disease, Clinical Activity Score of at least 3, NOSPECS grade of at least 4, and duration under 3 months. The study excluded patients with uncontrolled infections, other autoimmune diseases, pregnancy or lactation. Clinical symptoms, serum thyroxine and TRAb, thyroid ultrasound, and orbital computed tomography formed the basis for the diagnoses. PBMCs were isolated from 8 to 10 ml of fresh peripheral blood by Ficoll-Paque density gradient centrifugation. Total RNA was extracted with Trizol reagent, and quality was checked on an Agilent 2100 Bioanalyzer.

This clonotype was sampled from a woman between 18 and 29 years old with Graves' ophthalmopathy. The receptor chain draws on TRBV2 and TRBJ2-1; the best D guess is TRBD2, with 6 bases matching. The sequenced sample consisted of blood. At the DNA level, the sequence is TGTGCCAGCATTCCGGGGGTATATGGGTACAATGAGCAGTTCTTC. This yields the protein CASIPGVYGYNEQFF.